This T cell receptor (beta chain) was captured in a study of memory CD4+ T cells and cytomegalovirus serostatus. Study overall: This sample comes from healthy Belgian adults, about nine CMV seropositive, approximately 23 seronegative. Study-wide results and limits: About 40% of the roughly 150 known CMV-associated TCRbeta sequences appeared in CD4+ memory.

The germline V gene encodes CDR1 SEHNR and CDR2 FQNEAQ (reference sequence). V was clipped by 2 bases and J by 3 bases; unmatched bases: 4. The CDR3 spans 15 residues. Notes on this clone: What it binds is unknown.

Single viable CD3+CD4+CD8-CD45RO+ cells were sorted as the memory CD4+ T cells. Positive selection with CD4 microbeads enriched total CD4+ T cells. Assay used: immunoSEQ multiplex PCR; TCRdb lists only in-frame clones, some missing. The table records 50,000 or so clones, about 80% of them present only once. This clonotype was obtained from an adult in good health and CMV-seropositive. Sequenced material: memory CD4+ T cells from blood. This rearrangement joins TRBV7-9 to TRBJ1-3; TRBD1 matches 7 bases. The CDR3 loop is CASSLRQGSGNTIYF. The CDR3 bases are TGTGCCAGCAGCTTAAGACAGGGTAGTGGAAACACCATATATTTT.